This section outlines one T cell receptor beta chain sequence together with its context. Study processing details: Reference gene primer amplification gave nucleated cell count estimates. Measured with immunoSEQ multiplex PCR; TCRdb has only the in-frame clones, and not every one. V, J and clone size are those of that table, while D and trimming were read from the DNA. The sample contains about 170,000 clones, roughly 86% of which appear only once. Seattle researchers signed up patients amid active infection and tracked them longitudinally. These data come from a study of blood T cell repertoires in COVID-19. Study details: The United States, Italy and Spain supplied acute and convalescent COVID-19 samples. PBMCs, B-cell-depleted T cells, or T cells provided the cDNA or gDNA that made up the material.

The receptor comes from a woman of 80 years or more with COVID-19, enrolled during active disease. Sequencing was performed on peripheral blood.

The CDR3 sequence: CASRKGAGVDIQYF. The CDR3 coding sequence is TGTGCCAGCAGGAAAGGGGCGGGGGTGGACATTCAGTACTTC. The chain recombines TRBV2 with TRBJ2-4; 7 bases match TRBD2. The CDR3 extends over 14 amino acids. The germline CDR1 and CDR2 sequences are SNHLY and FYNNEI. After removal of 6 bases from V and 8 bases from J, the junction contained 10 bases not matched to a gene.